This T cell receptor (beta chain) originates from a study of beta chain features in type 1 diabetes. The study's findings and limits: Type 1 diabetes patients had VDJ junctions that carried fewer insertions and more deletions.

Reverse transcription of all isolated RNA meant that expressed TCRB transcripts were sequenced. Profiling relied on immunoSEQ multiplex PCR, and the TCRdb table lists in-frame clones only, not all of them. The top ten hold around 0.25% of the sample, which has 35,000 to 50,000 clones, roughly 50% seen once. The CDR3 length is 20 residues. Blood was drawn once from each donor into heparinised tubes. The draws averaged roughly 120 mL. Regarding this clone: Antigen specificity is unknown.

The sequenced sample consisted of stem cell memory CD4+ T cells from blood. This chain connects TRBV21-1 to TRBJ1-4; the tabulated D call, TRBD1, remains unverified against the DNA. TRBV21-1 is termed a pseudogene. The clonotype originates from a woman aged 25 to 39 in good health. The CDR3 is CASSKGGGTGCNSTNEKLFF. The CDR3, as DNA: TGTGCCAGCAGCAAAGGAGGTGGGACAGGCTGCAATTCAACTAATGAAAAACTGTTTTTT.